Presented here are 21 T cell receptor beta chains from one specimen sequenced in a study of shared clonotypes between healthy human individuals (dated by TCRdb to the early 2020s). Libraries were made using the immunoSEQ multiplex PCR assay. This immuneACCESS table, as held by TCRdb, lists in-frame sequences with V and J called but not all clones. Of the missing ones, under half trace to an unresolved V gene in checked studies; the others have no known cause. In this sample the table shows 2 million to 3 million clones, more than 85% of which occur a single time. The biggest ten clones account for 0.36% of the sample. Sample: naive CD4+ T cells from PBMCs. The cell subset or site label on this specimen signifies: CD45RA+ positively selected. The receptors stem from a man aged 18 to 29 in good health. Some clones in this sample may be carry-over from other donors' samples.

The chain links TRBV18 to TRBJ2-7, with D possibly TRBD2 on 7 matching bases. The CDR3 contains 15 residues. The germline V and J ends were trimmed by 3 bases and 2 bases, with 14 bases remaining between them. The germline V gene has CDR1 KGHSH and CDR2 LQKENI. DNA for the CDR3: TGTGCCAGCTCACCGCCCTCGGGGGGCCCCTACGAGCAGTACTTC. It encodes CASSPPSGGPYEQYF.

The chain recombines TRBV6-5 with TRBJ2-3; 10 bases agree with TRBD2. The germline V gene encodes CDR1 MNHEY and CDR2 SVGAGI. The length of the CDR3 is 16 residues. J lost 6 bases, V lost 4 bases, and 10 bases had no gene match. The CDR3 DNA follows: TGTGCCAGCAGTTTACGACCTAGCGGGAGCTGGGATACGCAGTATTTT. Protein sequence: CASSLRPSGSWDTQYF.

The genes are TRBV18 and TRBJ2-5; a possible D gene is TRBD1 (5 bases). Trimming took 4 bases from V and 0 from J, leaving 12 bases between them. The CDR3 covers 15 residues. Germline CDR1 is KGHSH and CDR2 is LQKENI. The CDR3 DNA follows: TGTGCCAGCTCACGACAGACATCCCACCAAGAGACCCAGTACTTC. It is translated as CASSRQTSHQETQYF.

V usage is TRBV5-1 and J usage is TRBJ2-7; possibly TRBD1 for D (6 bases). Trimming cost V 4 bases and J 6 bases, with 14 bases left between them. The length of the CDR3 is 13 residues. CDR1 is SGHRS and CDR2 is YFSETQ in the germline V gene. The CDR3 DNA is TGCGCCAGCAGCCCCGGGACAAATCTCGAGCAGTACTTC. Its protein product is CASSPGTNLEQYF.

This clone was counted only a few times. The chain combines TRBV10-3 with TRBJ1-3, with D unclear. Germline CDR1 ENHRY, CDR2 SYGVKD. This CDR3 has 14 amino acids. V was cut by 8 bases and J by 0 bases, with 11 bases left in between. The CDR3 DNA sequence: TGTGCCATCCGAGACGGAGTCTCTGGAAACACCATATATTTT. Protein: CAIRDGVSGNTIYF.

A remark on this clone: This sample includes further DNA sequences coding for the same CDR3. The V call is TRBV19, the J call TRBJ1-1; D is undetermined. V was shortened by 1 base and J by 1 base, with 7 bases between the two germline ends. CDR1 is LNHDA, CDR2 SQIVND, per germline (reference sequence). The CDR3 runs to 14 residues. CDR3 sequence: CASSIGQPNTEAFF. CDR3 in DNA: TGTGCCAGTAGTATAGGGCAGCCGAACACTGAAGCTTTCTTT.

About this clone: The sample carries other DNA sequences with the same CDR3. This chain links TRBV28 with TRBJ1-2, with TRBD1 identical over 7 bases. The length of the CDR3 is 14 residues. Germline lookup yields CDR1 MDHEN and CDR2 SYDVKM. With 6 bases clipped from V and 4 bases from J, the junction kept 8 bases outside the gene matches. The CDR3 nucleotides read TGTGCCAGCAGCTCCTCCGGGACAGTCTATGGCTACACCTTC. It specifies CASSSSGTVYGYTF.

This clone occurred a few times. V usage is TRBV7-3 and J usage is TRBJ1-5, with no clear D. With 5 bases removed from V and 2 bases from J, the gap between germline ends came to 7 bases. This CDR3 contains 13 residues. Germline loops: CDR1 SGHTA, CDR2 FQGTGA. The chain's CDR3 is CASSRDGNQPQHF. Written as DNA, the CDR3 is TGTGCCAGCAGCCGCGATGGCAATCAGCCCCAGCATTTT.

Details on this clone: Other DNA sequences in this specimen translate into the identical CDR3. The chain employs TRBV7-2 and TRBJ1-5; the D is unclear. Per the germline V gene, CDR1 is SGHTA and CDR2 is FQGNSA. V lost 5 bases to trimming and J lost 7 bases, with 15 bases between them. This CDR3 spans 14 amino acids. The CDR3 sequence: CASSRDTPNQPQHF. For the CDR3, the DNA is TGTGCCAGCAGCCGAGATACCCCCAACCAGCCCCAGCATTTT.

The chain links TRBV5-1 to TRBJ2-1, with TRBD2 matching 11 bases. Germline V gene data show CDR1 as SGHRS and CDR2 as YFSETQ. Trimming removed 7 bases from V and 6 bases from J; junction bases left unmatched: 9. CDR3 length equals 15 residues. The DNA of the CDR3 is TGCGCCAGCGAACTATCCGGGACTAGCGGCAATGAGCAGTTCTTC. Translating it yields CASELSGTSGNEQFF.

V gene TRBV4-1 combines with J gene TRBJ2-7, with D possibly TRBD1 on 6 matching bases. In germline, CDR1 is MGHRA, CDR2 YSYEKL. The CDR3 runs 15 residues. Deletions cut 6 bases from V and 3 bases from J, with 18 bases between. The CDR3 region has the DNA TGCGCCAGCAGGCGCCAAACGGGACACCTCTACGAGCAGTACTTC. This gives the protein CASRRQTGHLYEQYF.

The chain links TRBV14 to TRBJ2-7; TRBD1 might be the D (5 bases). The CDR3 spans 15 residues. CDR1 and CDR2 (germline): SGHDN, FVKESK. Trimming removed 4 bases from V and 6 bases from J, with 19 bases in between. The CDR3 region is CASSRAGHEGGEQYF. The CDR3, as DNA: TGTGCCAGCAGCCGGGCAGGGCATGAAGGTGGCGAGCAGTACTTC.

The chain combines TRBV18 with TRBJ2-2; possibly TRBD1 for D (6 bases). V was cut by 3 bases and J by 4 bases, with 12 bases left in between. CDR1 and CDR2 from the germline V gene are KGHSH and LQKENI. The CDR3 has 15 amino acids. CDR3 in amino acids: CASSPPGHGTGELFF. The CDR3 region has the DNA TGTGCCAGCTCACCCCCGGGACACGGCACCGGGGAGCTGTTTTTT.

In its sample, this clone was seen once. V and J are TRBV9 and TRBJ1-2, with D unclear. CDR1 SGDLS and CDR2 YYNGEE come from the germline V gene. Deletions cut 3 bases from V and 2 bases from J, with 14 bases between. The CDR3 runs to 15 residues. The chain's CDR3 is CASSGEGGSNYGYTF. DNA of the CDR3: TGTGCCAGCAGCGGCGAAGGAGGGTCGAACTATGGCTACACCTTC.

This chain links TRBV5-4 with TRBJ2-3, with D perhaps matching TRBD1 (5 bases). The V gene's germline CDR1 is SGHNT and CDR2 YYREEE (reference sequence). The CDR3 consists of 14 residues. With 5 bases removed from V and 0 bases from J, the gap between germline ends came to 10 bases. CDR3 DNA: TGTGCCAGCAGTGCACAGGCCAGCACAGATACGCAGTATTTT. Its translation: CASSAQASTDTQYF.

The CDR3 bases are TGTGCCAGCACCCAACGGGGACAGGGGGCAGATACGCAGTATTTT. Amino acids: CASTQRGQGADTQYF. The chain has TRBV27 and TRBJ2-3; TRBD1 agrees at 11 bases. The V gene's germline CDR1 is MNHEY and CDR2 SMNVEV (reference sequence). The CDR3 covers 15 residues. J was trimmed by 4 bases and V by 7 bases; bases with no gene match: 7.

This sequence joins TRBV30 and TRBJ2-5; D might be TRBD2 (5 bases). The germline V and J ends were trimmed by 4 bases and 5 bases, with 17 bases remaining between them. Germline V gene sequence: CDR1 GTSNPN, CDR2 SVGIG (reference sequence). The CDR3 spans 14 residues. The CDR3: CAWTSTPRVETQYF. The DNA of the CDR3 is TGTGCCTGGACCTCGACCCCGCGGGTTGAGACCCAGTACTTC.

V is TRBV6-5 and J is TRBJ2-3, with 10 positions matching TRBD1. From germline, CDR1 is MNHEY and CDR2 SVGAGI. This CDR3 has 15 residues. V gave up 7 bases and J gave up 7 bases; unmatched junction bases: 11. CDR3: CASNPGTGVGYTQYF. DNA of the CDR3: TGTGCCAGCAACCCCGGGACAGGGGTTGGATATACGCAGTATTTT.

This clone was found once. This chain links TRBV11-1 with TRBJ1-1, with D tentatively TRBD1 (6 bases). Germline CDR1 SGHAT, CDR2 FQDESV (reference sequence). The CDR3 has 15 residues. V lost 1 base and J lost 4, with 13 bases in between. The CDR3 sequence is CASSLVGQGLTEAFF. The CDR3 DNA reads TGTGCCAGCAGCTTAGTTGGGCAGGGGCTCACTGAAGCTTTCTTT.

The rearrangement joins TRBV10-3 to TRBJ1-5; D ambiguous. V gave up 9 bases and J gave up 0 bases, with 12 bases separating them. The CDR3 covers 14 residues. CDR1 is ENHRY and CDR2 is SYGVKD in the germline V gene. Here the CDR3 reads CAIGGQYSNQPQHF. Written as DNA, the CDR3 is TGTGCCATTGGCGGGCAATATAGCAATCAGCCCCAGCATTTT.

The chain joins TRBV15 to TRBJ1-1; D is ambiguous. CDR1 is LNHNV, CDR2 YYDKDF, per germline (reference sequence). Trimming stripped 0 bases from V and 5 bases from J, with 13 bases between. CDR3 length: 15 residues. CDR3 amino acids: CATSREPLGNTEAFF. The CDR3 DNA follows: TGTGCCACCAGCAGAGAACCCCTAGGGAATACTGAAGCTTTCTTT.